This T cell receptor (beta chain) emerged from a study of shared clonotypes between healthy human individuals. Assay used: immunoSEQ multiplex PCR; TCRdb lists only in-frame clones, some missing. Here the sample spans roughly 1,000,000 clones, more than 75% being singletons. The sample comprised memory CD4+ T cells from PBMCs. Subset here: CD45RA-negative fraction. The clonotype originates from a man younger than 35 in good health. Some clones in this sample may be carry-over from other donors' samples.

The CDR3 DNA sequence: TGCAGCGTTGCCACTAGCGGGCCACCCTACGAGCAGTACTTC. Amino acid sequence: CSVATSGPPYEQYF. The chain uses TRBV29-1 and TRBJ2-7; 9 bases agree with TRBD2. The CDR3 extends over 14 amino acids. V shed 4 bases, J shed 2 bases, and the junction held 6 bases outside the gene matches. Germline V gene lookup returns CDR1 SQVTM and CDR2 ANQGSEA.